The subject of this entry is one T cell receptor beta chain. What it recognizes is unknown. This table comes from immunoSEQ multiplex PCR, and its TCRdb copy is limited to in-frame clones, with some not included. In the table there are fewer than 40,000 clones, about nine tenths of which are singletons. The data belong to a study of OX40 agonist ivuxolimab in advanced cancers. Broader study findings: Within 6 weeks, CD4+ and CD8+ blood T cells expanded clonally at 0.1 to 3.0 mg/kg.

Germline loops: CDR1 SNHLY, CDR2 FYNNEI. There are 15 residues in the CDR3. V lost 4 bases and J 0 bases, leaving 12 bases between the germline ends. The specimen comprised CD4+ or CD8+ T cells sorted from blood, sampled in a trial of the OX40 agonist ivuxolimab. V and J are TRBV2 and TRBJ1-1; a possible D gene is TRBD1 (5 bases). The sequence came from an adult with an advanced solid tumor such as melanoma, head and neck, liver or kidney cancer. The chain's CDR3 is CASSGAQGLNTEAFF. In DNA, the CDR3 is TGTGCCAGCAGTGGAGCCCAGGGCCTGAACACTGAAGCTTTCTTT.